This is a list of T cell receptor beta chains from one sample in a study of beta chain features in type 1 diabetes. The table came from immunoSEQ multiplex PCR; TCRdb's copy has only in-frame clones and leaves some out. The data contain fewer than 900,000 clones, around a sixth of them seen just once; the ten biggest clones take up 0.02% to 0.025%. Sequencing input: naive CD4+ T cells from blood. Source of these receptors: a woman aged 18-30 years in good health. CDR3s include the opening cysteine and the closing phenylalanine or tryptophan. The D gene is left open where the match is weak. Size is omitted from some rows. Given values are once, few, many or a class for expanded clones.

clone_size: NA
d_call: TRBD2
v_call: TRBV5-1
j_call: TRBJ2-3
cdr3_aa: CASSLAGLAGLTDTQYF
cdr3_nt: TGCGCCAGCAGCTTGGCGGGACTAGCGGGTCTCACAGATACGCAGTATTTT

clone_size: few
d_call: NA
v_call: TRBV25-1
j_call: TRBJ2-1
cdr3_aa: CASSTHSSSSYNEQFF
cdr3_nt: TGTGCCAGCAGTACCCACAGTTCAAGCTCCTACAATGAGCAGTTCTTC

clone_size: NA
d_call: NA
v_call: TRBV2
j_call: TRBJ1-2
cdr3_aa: CASSDDGRRAPNYGYTF
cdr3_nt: TGTGCCAGCAGTGATGACGGCAGGCGAGCCCCTAACTATGGCTACACCTTC

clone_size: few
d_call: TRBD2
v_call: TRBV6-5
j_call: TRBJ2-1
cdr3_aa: CASSYGTSVNEQFF
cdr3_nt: TGTGCCAGCAGTTACGGGACTAGCGTGAATGAGCAGTTCTTC

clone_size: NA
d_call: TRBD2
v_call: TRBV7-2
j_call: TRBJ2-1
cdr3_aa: CASSLTSGRAYEQFF
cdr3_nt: TGTGCCAGCAGCTTAACTAGCGGGAGGGCCTATGAGCAGTTCTTC

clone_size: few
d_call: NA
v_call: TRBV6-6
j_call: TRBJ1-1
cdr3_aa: CASSYLGLLNTEAFF
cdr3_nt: TGTGCCAGCAGTTACTTGGGGTTGTTGAACACTGAAGCTTTCTTT

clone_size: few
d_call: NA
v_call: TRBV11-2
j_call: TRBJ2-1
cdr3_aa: CASSSAFYNEQFF
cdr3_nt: TGTGCCAGCAGCTCAGCCTTTTACAATGAGCAGTTCTTC

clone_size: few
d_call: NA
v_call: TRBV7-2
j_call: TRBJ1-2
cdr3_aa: CASSLVGGLQEGYTF
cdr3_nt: TGTGCCAGCAGCTTAGTAGGGGGGCTTCAGGAAGGCTACACCTTC

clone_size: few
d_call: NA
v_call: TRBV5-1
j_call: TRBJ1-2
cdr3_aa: CASSLAADVNYGYTF
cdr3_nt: TGCGCCAGCAGCTTGGCGGCAGATGTTAACTATGGCTACACCTTC

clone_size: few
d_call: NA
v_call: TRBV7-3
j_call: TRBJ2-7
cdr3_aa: CASSFERGPDCMYEQYF
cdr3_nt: TGTGCCAGCAGCTTCGAGAGGGGTCCCGATTGTATGTACGAGCAGTACTTC

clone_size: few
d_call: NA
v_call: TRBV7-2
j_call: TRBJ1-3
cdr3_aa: CASSQISSGNTIYF
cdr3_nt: TGTGCCAGCAGCCAGATAAGCTCTGGAAACACCATATATTTT

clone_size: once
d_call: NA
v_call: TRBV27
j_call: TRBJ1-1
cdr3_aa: CASSFVVNTEAFF
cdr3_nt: TGTGCCAGCAGTTTCGTGGTGAACACTGAAGCTTTCTTT

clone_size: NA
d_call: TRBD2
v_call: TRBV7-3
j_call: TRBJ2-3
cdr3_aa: CASSPGLAGGHRDTQYF
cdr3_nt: TGTGCCAGCAGCCCCGGACTAGCGGGAGGTCATAGAGATACGCAGTATTTT

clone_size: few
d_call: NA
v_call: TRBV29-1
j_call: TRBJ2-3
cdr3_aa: CSVVEGSTSTDTQYF
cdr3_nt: TGCAGCGTTGTTGAGGGTTCCACTAGCACAGATACGCAGTATTTT

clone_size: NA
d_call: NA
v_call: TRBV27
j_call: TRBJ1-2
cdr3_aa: CASSNSNYGYTF
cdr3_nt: TGTGCCAGCAGTAACTCTAACTATGGCTACACCTTC

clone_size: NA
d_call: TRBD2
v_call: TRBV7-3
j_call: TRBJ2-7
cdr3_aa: CASSPTSGRDEQYF
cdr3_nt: TGTGCCAGCAGCCCAACTAGCGGGAGGGACGAGCAGTACTTC

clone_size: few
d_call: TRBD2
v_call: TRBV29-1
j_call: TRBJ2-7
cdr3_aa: CSAWTSGTYEQYF
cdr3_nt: TGCAGTGCTTGGACTAGCGGGACCTACGAGCAGTACTTC

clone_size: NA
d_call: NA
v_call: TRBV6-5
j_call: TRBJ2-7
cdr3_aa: CASSYTEMGFAYEQYF
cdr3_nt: TGTGCCAGCAGTTACACTGAGATGGGTTTTGCCTACGAGCAGTACTTC

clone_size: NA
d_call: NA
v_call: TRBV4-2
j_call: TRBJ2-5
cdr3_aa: CASSLRGLESVTETQYF
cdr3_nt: TGTGCCAGCAGCCTCCGGGGCCTTGAGTCGGTCACGGAGACCCAGTACTTC

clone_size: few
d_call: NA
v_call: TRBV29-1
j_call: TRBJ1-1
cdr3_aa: CSVEDPQSEAFF
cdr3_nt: TGCAGCGTTGAAGATCCACAGAGTGAAGCTTTCTTT

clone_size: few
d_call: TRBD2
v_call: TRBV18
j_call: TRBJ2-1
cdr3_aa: CASSPPGLAGGNEQFF
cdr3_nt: TGTGCCAGCTCACCCCCGGGACTAGCGGGGGGAAATGAGCAGTTCTTC

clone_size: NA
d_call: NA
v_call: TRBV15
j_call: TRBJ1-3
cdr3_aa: CATSRGPAGYGNTIYF
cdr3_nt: TGTGCCACCAGCAGAGGACCCGCAGGGTACGGAAACACCATATATTTT

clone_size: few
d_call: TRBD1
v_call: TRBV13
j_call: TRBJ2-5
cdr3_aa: CASSSRGQGGETQYF
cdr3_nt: TGTGCCAGCAGCTCCAGAGGACAGGGCGGGGAGACCCAGTACTTC

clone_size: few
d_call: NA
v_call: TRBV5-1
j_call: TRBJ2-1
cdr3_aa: CASSLGRLRGYNEQFF
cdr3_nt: TGCGCCAGCAGCTTGGGCCGCCTGAGGGGCTACAATGAGCAGTTCTTC

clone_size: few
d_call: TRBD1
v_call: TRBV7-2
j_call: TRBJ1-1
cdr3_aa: CASSRPGTGKITEAFF
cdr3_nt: TGTGCCAGCAGCCGTCCCGGGACAGGGAAGATCACTGAAGCTTTCTTT

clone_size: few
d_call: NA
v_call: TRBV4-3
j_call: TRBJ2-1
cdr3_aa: CASSQSLDFEQFF
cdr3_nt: TGCGCCAGCAGCCAATCATTGGACTTTGAGCAGTTCTTC

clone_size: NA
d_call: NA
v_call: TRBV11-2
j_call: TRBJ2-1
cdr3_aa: CASSPGIFAYNEQFF
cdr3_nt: TGTGCCAGCAGCCCCGGGATATTTGCCTACAATGAGCAGTTCTTC

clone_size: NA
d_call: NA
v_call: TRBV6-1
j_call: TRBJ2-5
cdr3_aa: CASSVQGVETQYF
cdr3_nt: TGTGCCAGCAGTGTGCAAGGGGTGGAGACCCAGTACTTC

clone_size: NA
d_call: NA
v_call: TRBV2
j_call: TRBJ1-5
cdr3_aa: CASSELASNQPQHF
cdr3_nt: TGTGCCAGCAGTGAGCTGGCTAGCAATCAGCCCCAGCATTTT

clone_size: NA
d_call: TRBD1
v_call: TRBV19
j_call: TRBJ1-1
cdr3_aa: CASRDGQGFTEAFF
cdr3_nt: TGTGCCAGTAGAGACGGACAGGGTTTTACTGAAGCTTTCTTT

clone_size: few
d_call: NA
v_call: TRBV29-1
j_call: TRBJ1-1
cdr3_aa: CSVGEPYTEAFF
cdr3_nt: TGCAGCGTTGGAGAACCATACACTGAAGCTTTCTTT

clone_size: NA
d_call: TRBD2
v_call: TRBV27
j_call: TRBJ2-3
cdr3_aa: CASSLQPSGTGAFTQYF
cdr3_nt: TGTGCCAGCAGTTTACAACCTAGCGGGACGGGAGCCTTTACGCAGTATTTT

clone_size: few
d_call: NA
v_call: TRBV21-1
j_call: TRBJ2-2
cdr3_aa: CASSPRRRTDWELFF
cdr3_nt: TGTGCCAGCAGCCCCCGCCGACGGACAGACTGGGAGCTGTTTTTT

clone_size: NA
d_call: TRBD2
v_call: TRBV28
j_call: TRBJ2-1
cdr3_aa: CASSSTTRTSGVSGNEQFF
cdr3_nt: TGTGCCAGCAGTTCCACGACCCGGACTAGCGGGGTTTCGGGGAATGAGCAGTTCTTC

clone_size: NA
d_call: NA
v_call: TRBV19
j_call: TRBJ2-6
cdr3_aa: CASSPSYSGANVLTF
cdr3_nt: TGTGCCAGTAGTCCAAGTTACTCTGGGGCCAACGTCCTGACTTTC

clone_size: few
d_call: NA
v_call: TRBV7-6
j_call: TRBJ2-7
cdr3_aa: CASSLTSGNYEQYF
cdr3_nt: TGTGCCAGCAGCCTGACTTCAGGGAACTACGAGCAGTACTTC

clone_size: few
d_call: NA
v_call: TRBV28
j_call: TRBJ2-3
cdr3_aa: CASRRTGTDTQYF
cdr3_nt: TGTGCCAGCAGGAGGACAGGCACAGATACGCAGTATTTT

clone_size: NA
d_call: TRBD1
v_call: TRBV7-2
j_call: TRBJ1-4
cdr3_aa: CASSPLGGLVEKLFF
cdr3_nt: TGTGCCAGCAGCCCCCTAGGGGGCTTAGTTGAAAAACTGTTTTTT

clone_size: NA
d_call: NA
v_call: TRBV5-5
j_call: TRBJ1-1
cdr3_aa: CASSTQWGTEAFF
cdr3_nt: TGTGCCAGCAGCACCCAATGGGGCACTGAAGCTTTCTTT

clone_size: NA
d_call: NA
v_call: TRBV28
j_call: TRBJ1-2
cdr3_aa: CASSSEGGYGYTF
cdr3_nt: TGTGCCAGCAGCTCTGAGGGGGGCTATGGCTACACCTTC

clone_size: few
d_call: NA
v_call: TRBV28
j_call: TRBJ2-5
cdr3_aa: CASRNLETQYF
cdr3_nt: TGTGCCAGCAGAAACCTGGAGACCCAGTACTTC

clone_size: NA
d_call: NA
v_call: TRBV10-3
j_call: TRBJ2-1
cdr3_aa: CAISESSKGLNEQFF
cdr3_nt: TGTGCCATCAGTGAGTCGTCGAAGGGTCTCAATGAGCAGTTCTTC

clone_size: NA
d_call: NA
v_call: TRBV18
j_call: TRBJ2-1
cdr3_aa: CASSPDDEQFF
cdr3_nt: TGTGCCAGCTCACCTGATGATGAGCAGTTCTTC

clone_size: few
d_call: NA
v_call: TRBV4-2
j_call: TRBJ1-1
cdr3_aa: CASSLTVNTEAFF
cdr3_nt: TGTGCCAGCAGCTTGACGGTGAACACTGAAGCTTTCTTT

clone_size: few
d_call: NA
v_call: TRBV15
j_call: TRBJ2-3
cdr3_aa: CATSRDPGYKDTQYF
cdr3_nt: TGTGCCACCAGCAGAGATCCCGGGTACAAAGATACGCAGTATTTT

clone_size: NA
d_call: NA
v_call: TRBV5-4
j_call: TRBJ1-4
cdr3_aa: CASSLGRVPEKLFF
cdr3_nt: TGTGCCAGCAGCTTGGGCCGCGTTCCTGAAAAACTGTTTTTT

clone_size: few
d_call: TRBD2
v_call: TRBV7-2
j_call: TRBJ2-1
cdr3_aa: CASSSTSGGSRRFF
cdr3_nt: TGTGCCAGCAGCTCAACTAGCGGGGGAAGCCGGCGGTTCTTC